This T cell receptor (beta chain) was identified in a study of cytomegalovirus exposure and HLA in healthy donors. Donors in the study were healthy people who gave bone marrow. PCR amplification relied on 60 Vbeta primers (plus 13 Jbeta primers). Produced via immunoSEQ multiplex PCR; TCRdb's table is partial and in-frame only. The sample has some 200,000 clones; roughly 68% are singletons. Comments on this clone: Its antigen is currently unknown.

The germline gives CDR1 SGHTA, CDR2 FQGNSA. After removal of 5 bases from V and 5 bases from J, the junction contained 8 bases not matched to a gene. The length of the CDR3 is 17 residues. Whole-study findings and limits: According to the study, roughly 180 TCR beta chains were cytomegalovirus-associated. The likely origin of a cluster of highly shared sequence variants was a sequencing artifact.

The sequence came from a woman in her twenties or thirties in good health and CMV-seronegative. The J gene is TRBJ2-5, the V gene TRBV7-2, with 16 bases matching TRBD2. Specimen: PBMCs. The CDR3 region has the DNA TGTGCCAGCAGCCCGGGGACTAGCGGGAGGGCCATGGAGACCCAGTACTTC. This encodes CASSPGTSGRAMETQYF.